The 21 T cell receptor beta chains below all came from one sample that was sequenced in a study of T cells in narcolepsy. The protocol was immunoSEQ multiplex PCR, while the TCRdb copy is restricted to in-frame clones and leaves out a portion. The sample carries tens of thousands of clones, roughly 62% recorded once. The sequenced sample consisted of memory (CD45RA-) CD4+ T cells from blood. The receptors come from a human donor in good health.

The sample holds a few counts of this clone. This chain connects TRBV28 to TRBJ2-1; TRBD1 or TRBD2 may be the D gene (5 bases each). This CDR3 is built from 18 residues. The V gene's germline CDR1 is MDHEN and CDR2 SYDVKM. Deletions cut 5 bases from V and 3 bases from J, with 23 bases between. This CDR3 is CASSRGENNNPYYNEQFF. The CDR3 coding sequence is TGTGCCAGCAGTCGAGGGGAGAACAACAACCCGTACTACAATGAGCAGTTCTTC.

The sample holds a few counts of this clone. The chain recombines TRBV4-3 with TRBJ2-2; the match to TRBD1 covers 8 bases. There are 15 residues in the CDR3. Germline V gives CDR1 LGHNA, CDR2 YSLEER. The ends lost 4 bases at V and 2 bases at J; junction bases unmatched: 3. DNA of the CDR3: TGCGCCAGCAGCCCTCAGGGGGCAAACACCGGGGAGCTGTTTTTT. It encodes CASSPQGANTGELFF.

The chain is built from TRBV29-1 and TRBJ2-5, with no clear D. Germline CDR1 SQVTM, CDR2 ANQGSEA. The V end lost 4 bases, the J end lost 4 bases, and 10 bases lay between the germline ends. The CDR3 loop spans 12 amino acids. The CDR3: CSVGLSGETQYF. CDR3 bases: TGCAGCGTTGGGCTCAGTGGAGAGACCCAGTACTTC.

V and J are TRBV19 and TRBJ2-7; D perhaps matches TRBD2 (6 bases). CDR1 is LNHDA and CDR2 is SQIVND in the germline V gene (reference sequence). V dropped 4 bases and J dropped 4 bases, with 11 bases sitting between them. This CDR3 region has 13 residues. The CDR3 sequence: CASSTAGKYEQYF. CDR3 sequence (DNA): TGTGCCAGTAGTACTGCGGGGAAGTACGAGCAGTACTTC.

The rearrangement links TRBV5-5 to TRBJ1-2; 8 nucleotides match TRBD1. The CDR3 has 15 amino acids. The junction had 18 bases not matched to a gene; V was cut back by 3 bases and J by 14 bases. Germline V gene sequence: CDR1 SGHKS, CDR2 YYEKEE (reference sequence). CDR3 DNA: TGTGCCAGCAGCTCTCCGGAGAGGAACAGGGGGAGCCAAACCTTC. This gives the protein CASSSPERNRGSQTF.

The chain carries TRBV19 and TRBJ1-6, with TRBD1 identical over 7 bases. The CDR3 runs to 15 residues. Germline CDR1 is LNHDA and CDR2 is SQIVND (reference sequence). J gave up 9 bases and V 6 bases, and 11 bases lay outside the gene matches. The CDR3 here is CASRAESGGSSPLHF. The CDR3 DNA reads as TGTGCCAGTAGAGCCGAATCAGGGGGGAGTTCACCCCTCCACTTT.

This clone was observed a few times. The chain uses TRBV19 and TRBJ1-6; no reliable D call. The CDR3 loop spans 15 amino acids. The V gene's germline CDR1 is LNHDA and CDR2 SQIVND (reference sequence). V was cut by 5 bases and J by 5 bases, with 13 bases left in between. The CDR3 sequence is CASSSGKMNNSPLHF. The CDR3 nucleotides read TGTGCCAGTAGTTCCGGGAAGATGAATAATTCACCCCTCCACTTT. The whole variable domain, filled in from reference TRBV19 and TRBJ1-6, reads DGGITQSPKYLFRKEGQNVTLSCEQNLNHDAMYWYRQDPGQGLRLIYYSQIVNDFQKGDIAEGYSVSREKKESFPLTVTSAQKNPTAFYLCASSSGKMNNSPLHFGNGTRLTVT.

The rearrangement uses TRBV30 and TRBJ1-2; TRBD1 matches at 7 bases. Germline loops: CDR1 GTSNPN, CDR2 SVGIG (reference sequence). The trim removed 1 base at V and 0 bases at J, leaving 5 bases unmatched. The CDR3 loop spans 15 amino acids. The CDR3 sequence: CAWSGGTAPNYGYTF. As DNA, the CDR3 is TGTGCCTGGAGTGGGGGGACAGCACCTAACTATGGCTACACCTTC.

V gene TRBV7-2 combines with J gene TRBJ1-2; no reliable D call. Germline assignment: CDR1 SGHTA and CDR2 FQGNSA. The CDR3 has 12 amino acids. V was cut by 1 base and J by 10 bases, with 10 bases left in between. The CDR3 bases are TGTGCCAGCAGCTTAGGTTGGGATGTCTACACCTTC. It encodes CASSLGWDVYTF. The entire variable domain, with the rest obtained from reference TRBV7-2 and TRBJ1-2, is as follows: GAGVSQSPSNKVTEKGKDVELRCDPISGHTALYWYRQSLGQGLEFLIYFQGNSAPDKSGLPSDRFSAERTGGSVSTLTIQRTQQEDSAVYLCASSLGWDVYTFGSGTRLTVV.

CDR3 in amino acids: CASSEMVGNQPQHF. The CDR3 DNA sequence: TGTGCCAGCAGTGAAATGGTTGGAAATCAGCCCCAGCATTTT. The rearrangement uses TRBV6-1 and TRBJ1-5; D call uncertain. This CDR3 has 14 amino acids. V gave up 2 bases and J gave up 4 bases, with 9 bases separating them. Germline lookup yields CDR1 MNHNS and CDR2 SASEGT.

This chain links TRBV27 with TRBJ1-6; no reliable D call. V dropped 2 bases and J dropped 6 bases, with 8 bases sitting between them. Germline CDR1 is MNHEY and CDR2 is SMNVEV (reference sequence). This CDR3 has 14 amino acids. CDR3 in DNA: TGTGCCAGCAGTTTAGGGCATCCTAATTCACCCCTCCACTTT. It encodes CASSLGHPNSPLHF.

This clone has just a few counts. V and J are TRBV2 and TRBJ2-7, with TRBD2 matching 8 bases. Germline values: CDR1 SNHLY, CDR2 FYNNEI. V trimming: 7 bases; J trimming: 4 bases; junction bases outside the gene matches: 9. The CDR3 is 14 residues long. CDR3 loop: CASTGAGDRYEQYF. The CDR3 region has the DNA TGTGCCAGCACAGGAGCGGGAGATCGGTACGAGCAGTACTTC.

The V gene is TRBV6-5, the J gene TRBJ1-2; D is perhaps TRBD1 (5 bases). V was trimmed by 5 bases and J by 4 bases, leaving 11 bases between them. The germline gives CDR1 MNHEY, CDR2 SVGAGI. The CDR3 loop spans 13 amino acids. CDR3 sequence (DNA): TGTGCCAGCAGTCTAGACAGCATCTATGGCTACACCTTC. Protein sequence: CASSLDSIYGYTF.

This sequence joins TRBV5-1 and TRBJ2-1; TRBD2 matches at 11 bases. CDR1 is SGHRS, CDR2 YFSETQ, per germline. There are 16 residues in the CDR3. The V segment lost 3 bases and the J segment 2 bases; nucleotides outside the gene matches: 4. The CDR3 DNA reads TGCGCCAGCAGCTCGTTTAGCGGGAGGGCCTACAATGAGCAGTTCTTC. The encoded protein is CASSSFSGRAYNEQFF.

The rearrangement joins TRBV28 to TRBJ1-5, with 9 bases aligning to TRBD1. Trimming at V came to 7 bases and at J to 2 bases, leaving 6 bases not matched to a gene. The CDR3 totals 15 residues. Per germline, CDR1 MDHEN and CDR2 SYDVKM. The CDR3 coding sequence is TGTGCCAGCATCCGACAGGGGGGCGGCAATCAGCCCCAGCATTTT. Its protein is CASIRQGGGNQPQHF.

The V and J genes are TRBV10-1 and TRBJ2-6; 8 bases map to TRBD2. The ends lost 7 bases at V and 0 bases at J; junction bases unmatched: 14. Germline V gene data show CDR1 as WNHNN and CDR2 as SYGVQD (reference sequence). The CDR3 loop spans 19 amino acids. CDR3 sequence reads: CASMERESSRGSGANVLTF. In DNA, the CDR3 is TGCGCCAGCATGGAGCGGGAGAGCTCCCGCGGCTCTGGGGCCAACGTCCTGACTTTC.

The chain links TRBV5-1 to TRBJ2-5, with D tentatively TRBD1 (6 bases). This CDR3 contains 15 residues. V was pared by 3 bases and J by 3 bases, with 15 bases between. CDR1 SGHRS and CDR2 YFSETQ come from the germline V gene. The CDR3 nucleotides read TGCGCCAGCAGCTCGACCGTTCAGGGGAAAGAGACCCAGTACTTC. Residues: CASSSTVQGKETQYF.

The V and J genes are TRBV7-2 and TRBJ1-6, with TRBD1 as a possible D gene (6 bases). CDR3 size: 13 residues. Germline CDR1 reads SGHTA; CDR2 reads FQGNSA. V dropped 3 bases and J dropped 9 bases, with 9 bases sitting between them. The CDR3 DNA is TGTGCCAGCAGCTTTTCGACAGGTTCACCCCTCCACTTT. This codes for CASSFSTGSPLHF.

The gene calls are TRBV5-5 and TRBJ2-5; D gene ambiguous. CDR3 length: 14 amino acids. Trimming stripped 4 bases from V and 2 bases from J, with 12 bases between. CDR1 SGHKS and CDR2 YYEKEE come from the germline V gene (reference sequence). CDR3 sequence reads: CASSRADGQETQYF. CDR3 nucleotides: TGTGCCAGCAGCCGTGCGGACGGGCAAGAGACCCAGTACTTC.

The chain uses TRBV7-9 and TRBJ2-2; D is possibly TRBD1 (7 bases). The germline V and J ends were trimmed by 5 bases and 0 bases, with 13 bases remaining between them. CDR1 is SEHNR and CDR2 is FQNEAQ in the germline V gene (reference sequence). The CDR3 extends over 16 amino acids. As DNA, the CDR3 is TGTGCCAGCAGCCAGGGGGGCCGCGCGAACACCGGGGAGCTGTTTTTT. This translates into CASSQGGRANTGELFF.

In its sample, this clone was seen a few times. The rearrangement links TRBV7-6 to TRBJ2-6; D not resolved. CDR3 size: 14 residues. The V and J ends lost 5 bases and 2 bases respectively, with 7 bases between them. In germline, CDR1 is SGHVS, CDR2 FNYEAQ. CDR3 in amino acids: CASSPQTGANVLTF. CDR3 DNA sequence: TGTGCCAGCAGCCCCCAAACTGGGGCCAACGTCCTGACTTTC.